The following is a TCR beta chain sequence with its context. Its antigen is still unknown. The data belong to a study of cytomegalovirus exposure and HLA in healthy donors. Study-level background: Both the 100 to 150 validation repertoires and the roughly 640 first-cohort repertoires used the same platform, as reported by a later analysis. Study results and limitations: The study designated 150 or so TCR beta chains cytomegalovirus-associated.

Sequencing used immunoSEQ multiplex PCR; TCRdb keeps in-frame clones, though not all of them. The sample has under 150,000 clones, around 88% seen once; the top ten hold over 6.5%. Trimming removed 0 bases at V and 7 bases at J, with 13 bases between. Germline V CDR1 and CDR2: LGHNA, YSLEER. The CDR3 spans 16 residues. The J gene is TRBJ1-6, the V gene TRBV4-3; D possibly corresponds to TRBD1 (6 bases). The TCR originated in a woman between 18 and 30 years old in good health and CMV-seropositive. Input material: PBMCs. CDR3 amino acids: CASSQDRGQGNSPLHF. CDR3 DNA sequence: TGCGCCAGCAGCCAAGATCGGGGCCAGGGGAATTCACCCCTCCACTTT.